This T cell receptor beta chain is drawn from a study of T cell responses to AZD1222 COVID-19 vaccine. Germline V CDR1 and CDR2: SGHTA, FQGNSA. The CDR3 extends over 14 amino acids. Trimming took off 8 bases at V and 4 bases at J, with 16 bases between the two ends. Repertoires were generated with immunoSEQ multiplex PCR, while TCRdb's copy carries only in-frame clones and drops some. The sample yields about 150,000 clones, 80% to 95% seen once. On this clone itself: Its antigen is unknown.

Findings and caveats of the study: Spike-specific TCR repertoires showed rising breadth and depth after two AZD1222 doses. White British ancestry dominated among donors, who included more females, and clonal diversity was possibly underestimated. After the peak T cell response, and only then, were repertoires sampled.

Sequences were derived from peripheral blood, sampled 28 days after the second AZD1222 dose. The rearrangement uses TRBV7-2 and TRBJ2-3; perhaps TRBD2 as D (6 bases). This receptor was identified in an adult who received the AZD1222 COVID-19 vaccine. Here the CDR3 reads CASGRGLGADTQYF. The CDR3 region has the DNA TGTGCCAGCGGGCGGGGCCTAGGGGCAGATACGCAGTATTTT.